This T cell receptor beta chain was recorded in a study of regulatory T cells in long-lasting Graves disease. The time point denotes: newly diagnosed GD, antithyroid drugs for less than 3 months. PBMC RNA served as the TCR library source. The CDR3 runs to 14 residues. Germline loops: CDR1 SNHLY, CDR2 FYNNEI. Between the trimmed V and J ends, which lost 3 bases and 2 bases, there was a span of 10 bases. Investigators prepared the TCR beta libraries by applying iRepertoire HTBI primers and Arm-PCR of CDR3 regions. TCRdb independently ran MiXCR on the multiplex PCR reads; one entry per CDR3 protein. The data hold roughly 560,000 distinct CDR3 sequences, with around 15% observed a single time. The same sample was also studied in work on T cells in Graves' hyperthyroidism and ophthalmopathy.

The source of this sequence is a woman aged 35-65 years with Graves disease. This specimen consisted of peripheral blood mononuclear cells (PBMCs), obtained at new diagnosis, from a patient treated with antithyroid drugs. The chain carries TRBV2 and TRBJ1-1; D possibly corresponds to TRBD1 (6 bases). In DNA, the CDR3 is TGTGCCAGCAGTGAGGGGGGGCGCAACACTGAAGCTTTCTTT. Translation: CASSEGGRNTEAFF. The full variable domain, its missing parts supplied by reference TRBV2 and TRBJ1-1, is EPEVTQTPSHQVTQMGQEVILRCVPISNHLYFYWYRQILGQKVEFLVSFYNNEISEKSEIFDDQFSVERPDGSNFTLKIRSTKLEDSAMYFCASSEGGRNTEAFFGQGTRLTVV.